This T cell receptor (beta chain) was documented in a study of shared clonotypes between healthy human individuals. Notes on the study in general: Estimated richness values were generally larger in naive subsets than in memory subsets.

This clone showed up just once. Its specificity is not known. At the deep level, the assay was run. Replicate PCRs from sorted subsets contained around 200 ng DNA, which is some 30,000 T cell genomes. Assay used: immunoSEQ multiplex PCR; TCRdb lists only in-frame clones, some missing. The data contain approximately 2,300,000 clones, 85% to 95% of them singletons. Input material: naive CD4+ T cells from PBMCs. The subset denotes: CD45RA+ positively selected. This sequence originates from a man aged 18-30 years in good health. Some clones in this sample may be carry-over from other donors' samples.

CDR3 in DNA: TGTGCCAGCAGCGAGCGGGGACAACCTAGCACAGATACGCAGTATTTT. As protein: CASSERGQPSTDTQYF. This chain joins TRBV9 and TRBJ2-3, with D possibly matching TRBD2 (7 bases). Trimming took off 3 bases at V and 0 bases at J, with 14 bases between the two ends. This CDR3 region has 16 residues. The V gene's germline CDR1 is SGDLS and CDR2 YYNGEE.